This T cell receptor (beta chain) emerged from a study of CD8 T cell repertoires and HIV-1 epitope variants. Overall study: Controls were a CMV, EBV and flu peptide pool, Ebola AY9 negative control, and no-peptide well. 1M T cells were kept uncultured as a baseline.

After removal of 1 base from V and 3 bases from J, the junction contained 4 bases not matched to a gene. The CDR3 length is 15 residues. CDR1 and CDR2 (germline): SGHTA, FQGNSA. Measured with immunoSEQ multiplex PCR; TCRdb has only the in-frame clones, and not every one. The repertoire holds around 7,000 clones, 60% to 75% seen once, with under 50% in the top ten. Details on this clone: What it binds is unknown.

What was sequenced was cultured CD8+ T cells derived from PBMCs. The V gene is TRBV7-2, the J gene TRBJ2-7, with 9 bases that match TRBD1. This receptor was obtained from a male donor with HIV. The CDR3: CASSLVPDRGYEQYF. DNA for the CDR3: TGTGCCAGCAGCTTAGTCCCGGACAGGGGCTACGAGCAGTACTTC.